Below are 14 T cell receptor beta chains sequenced from a single sample in a study of shared clonotypes between healthy human individuals. Method: immunoSEQ multiplex PCR; TCRdb's copy keeps in-frame clones and lacks some. This table has roughly 2.2 million clones, less than 95% appearing once. The source material was naive CD4+ T cells from PBMCs. Subset indicated: CD45RA+ positively selected. These receptors were taken from a young man in good health. Some clones in this sample may be carry-over from other donors' samples.

This chain joins TRBV15 and TRBJ2-2; no reliable D call. Germline V gene lookup returns CDR1 LNHNV and CDR2 YYDKDF (reference sequence). The CDR3 loop spans 14 amino acids. V lost 8 bases and J lost 5, with 15 bases in between. The CDR3 DNA is TGTGCCACCGCCCCCCACGAGAGAACCGGGGAGCTGTTTTTT. Encoded protein: CATAPHERTGELFF.

This chain joins TRBV28 and TRBJ1-5; D gene uncertain. This CDR3 has 14 residues. Trimming took 6 bases from V and 7 from J, leaving 16 bases between them. Germline loops: CDR1 MDHEN, CDR2 SYDVKM. The CDR3 DNA is TGTGCCAGCAGCCCTTCTAGTCCGGCCCAGCCCCAGCATTTT. It translates to CASSPSSPAQPQHF.

The chain links TRBV7-2 to TRBJ1-2, with D hard to call. The germline CDR1 and CDR2 sequences are SGHTA and FQGNSA. CDR3 size: 15 residues. Trimming pared 5 bases from V and 4 bases from J, leaving 17 bases between. The CDR3 sequence: CASSGGFSLGYGYTF. CDR3 DNA sequence: TGTGCCAGCAGCGGAGGCTTTTCTCTGGGCTATGGCTACACCTTC.

The chain has TRBV5-4 and TRBJ2-2; 10 nucleotides line up with TRBD1. J was trimmed by 1 base and V by 3 bases; bases with no gene match: 3. This CDR3 has 16 amino acids. Germline V gives CDR1 SGHNT, CDR2 YYREEE (reference sequence). The CDR3 region is CASSYRTGGNTGELFF. The CDR3 DNA follows: TGTGCCAGCAGCTACAGGACAGGGGGGAACACCGGGGAGCTGTTTTTT.

V gene TRBV18 combines with J gene TRBJ2-5; 10 bases map to TRBD1. V shed 2 bases and J 0 bases; nucleotides not matched to a gene: 12. Germline V gene data show CDR1 as KGHSH and CDR2 as LQKENI. CDR3 length equals 19 residues. CDR3 protein: CASSPDRGRLARYQETQYF. For the CDR3, the DNA is TGTGCCAGCTCACCAGACAGGGGGCGCCTAGCGAGGTACCAAGAGACCCAGTACTTC.

The gene calls are TRBV7-2 and TRBJ2-2; 7 nucleotides agree with TRBD2. CDR1 is SGHTA, CDR2 FQGNSA, per germline. The CDR3 has 17 residues. The trim removed 5 bases at V and 3 bases at J, leaving 12 bases unmatched. CDR3 bases: TGTGCCAGCAGCGCCTTCGGGGGACTAATCGACACCGGGGAGCTGTTTTTT. It yields the protein CASSAFGGLIDTGELFF.

This chain connects TRBV7-2 to TRBJ1-6, with TRBD1 identical over 8 bases. The V segment lost 1 base and the J segment 8 bases; nucleotides outside the gene matches: 4. This CDR3 region has 15 residues. Per the germline V gene, CDR1 is SGHTA and CDR2 is FQGNSA. The CDR3: CASSLGVTGDSPLHF. CDR3 in DNA: TGTGCCAGCAGCTTAGGAGTGACAGGGGATTCACCCCTCCACTTT. Drawing the rest from reference TRBV7-2 and TRBJ1-6, the complete variable domain is GAGVSQSPSNKVTEKGKDVELRCDPISGHTALYWYRQSLGQGLEFLIYFQGNSAPDKSGLPSDRFSAERTGGSVSTLTIQRTQQEDSAVYLCASSLGVTGDSPLHFGNGTRLTVT.

The chain uses TRBV9 and TRBJ1-2; D possibly corresponds to TRBD1 (6 bases). Per the germline V gene, CDR1 is SGDLS and CDR2 is YYNGEE. The CDR3 length is 15 residues. Trimming removed 0 bases at V and 5 bases at J, with 14 bases between. Here the CDR3 reads CASSVANRADYGYTF. Written as DNA, the CDR3 is TGTGCCAGCAGCGTAGCTAACAGGGCGGATTATGGCTACACCTTC.

The rearrangement uses TRBV5-1 and TRBJ1-2; 7 positions match TRBD1. J gave up 7 bases and V 3 bases, and 9 bases lay outside the gene matches. This CDR3 has 14 residues. CDR1 and CDR2 (germline): SGHRS, YFSETQ. In DNA, the CDR3 is TGCGCCAGCAGCTGGGGACAACAGGGGCCTGGCTACACCTTC. This gives the protein CASSWGQQGPGYTF.

V gene TRBV4-1 combines with J gene TRBJ2-3, with D possibly matching TRBD1 (6 bases). Germline CDR1 MGHRA, CDR2 YSYEKL. The CDR3 has 16 residues. V was shortened by 2 bases and J by 4 bases, with 16 bases between the two germline ends. The DNA for the CDR3 is TGCGCCAGCAGCCAAAGAACAGGGCCGTGGGCAGATACGCAGTATTTT. This encodes CASSQRTGPWADTQYF.

The J gene is TRBJ2-3, the V gene TRBV7-9; 7 bases line up with TRBD1. CDR3 length equals 15 residues. Germline V lookup: CDR1 SEHNR, CDR2 FQNEAQ (reference sequence). V dropped 6 bases and J dropped 0; count of bases not matched to a gene: 6. For the CDR3, the DNA is TGTGCCAGCAGTCCGGGGACAGCTAGCACAGATACGCAGTATTTT. Translation: CASSPGTASTDTQYF.

In this sample, this clone turned up a few times. The chain combines TRBV30 with TRBJ1-4; D ambiguous. In germline, CDR1 is GTSNPN, CDR2 SVGIG (reference sequence). Trimming took 4 bases from V and 8 from J, leaving 11 bases between them. The length of the CDR3 is 12 residues. CDR3 bases: TGTGCCTGGAAGGCTCCAGCGGAAAAACTGTTTTTT. This encodes CAWKAPAEKLFF.

The count of this clone is one. CDR3 in DNA: TGTGCCAGCAGCTTGCAGGGGGGGCCGAGGACCGGGGAGCTGTTTTTT. It translates to CASSLQGGPRTGELFF. The chain couples TRBV11-1 to TRBJ2-2, with D perhaps TRBD1 or TRBD2 (7 bases each). This CDR3 region has 16 residues. Trimming left V 3 bases short and J 5 bases short, with 16 bases between. Germline V gene sequence: CDR1 SGHAT, CDR2 FQDESV (reference sequence).

Worth noting for this clone: Distinct nucleotide sequences in the sample also encode this CDR3. The chain joins TRBV6-1 to TRBJ1-1; D is ambiguous. The CDR3 contains 11 residues. Trimming cost V 2 bases and J 2 bases, with 0 bases left between them. In germline, CDR1 is MNHNS, CDR2 SASEGT. The DNA for the CDR3 is TGTGCCAGCAGTGAAAACACTGAAGCTTTCTTT. Translation gives CASSENTEAFF.